These T cell receptor beta chains were read from a single sample in a study of blood T cell repertoires in COVID-19. Sequenced by immunoSEQ multiplex PCR; TCRdb stores in-frame clones only, minus some. The table lists 250,000 to 350,000 clones, over 75% of them singletons. The material sequenced was PBMCs or T cells enriched from blood (not recorded which). These receptors were taken from a woman aged 25 to 39 who had recovered from COVID-19. Each CDR3 is given with its conserved first and last residue. A D gene is named only where the DNA matches it firmly. Where a row states a size, it is once, few, many or the class of an expanded clone; other rows omit it.

J,V,size,D,CDR3,DNA
TRBJ2-1,TRBV28,-,TRBD2,CASSSALAETYNEQFF,TGTGCCAGCAGCTCAGCTCTAGCGGAAACCTACAATGAGCAGTTCTTC
TRBJ1-4,TRBV5-1,-,-,CASSSGHTTNEKLFF,TGCGCCAGCAGCTCGGGACACACAACTAATGAAAAACTGTTTTTT
TRBJ2-2,TRBV9,-,TRBD2,CASSLGGGHTGELFF,TGTGCCAGCAGCCTCGGGGGAGGGCACACCGGGGAGCTGTTTTTT
TRBJ1-2,TRBV11-2,-,TRBD1,CASSTTRQGANYGYTF,TGTGCCAGCAGCACTACGCGACAGGGGGCTAACTATGGCTACACCTTC
TRBJ1-6,TRBV28,-,-,CASSPAVAFLPHSPLHF,TGTGCCAGCAGTCCCGCAGTCGCTTTCCTCCCTCATTCACCCCTCCACTTT
TRBJ2-7,TRBV7-2,once,TRBD1,CASSWRDRGNYEQYF,TGTGCCAGCAGCTGGCGGGACAGGGGAAATTACGAGCAGTACTTC
TRBJ1-1,TRBV5-6,-,-,CASSQGAEAFF,TGTGCCAGCAGCCAAGGGGCGGAAGCTTTCTTT
TRBJ1-1,TRBV7-9,once,-,CASSPIGGAAEAFF,TGTGCCAGCAGCCCTATCGGGGGGGCGGCTGAAGCTTTCTTT
TRBJ1-1,TRBV19,-,-,CASSIGASFEAFF,TGTGCCAGTAGTATTGGGGCTTCCTTTGAGGCTTTCTTT
TRBJ1-6,TRBV28,-,TRBD1,CANKGQGKSGSPLHF,TGTGCCAACAAAGGACAGGGGAAGTCAGGGTCACCCCTCCACTTT
TRBJ1-1,TRBV2,few,-,CASGRERNTEAFF,TGTGCCAGCGGACGGGAGAGGAACACTGAAGCTTTCTTT
TRBJ1-6,TRBV7-9,-,-,CASSFSENSPLHF,TGTGCCAGCAGCTTTAGCGAAAATTCACCCCTCCACTTT
TRBJ2-7,TRBV5-5,-,TRBD2,CASSLRLAPGEQYF,TGTGCCAGCAGCTTGAGACTAGCCCCGGGCGAGCAGTACTTC
TRBJ2-3,TRBV11-3,-,TRBD1,CASSSPGTVRGADTQYF,TGTGCCAGCAGCTCTCCTGGGACAGTTCGAGGAGCAGATACGCAGTATTTT
TRBJ1-5,TRBV7-2,-,TRBD1,CASSLRPGQSQPQHF,TGTGCCAGCAGCTTACGTCCGGGACAGAGTCAGCCCCAGCATTTT
TRBJ1-2,TRBV7-3,-,TRBD1,CASSEGQGYGYTF,TGTGCCAGCAGCGAGGGACAGGGTTATGGCTACACCTTC
TRBJ2-3,TRBV5-1,-,-,CASSFQTNRDTQYF,TGCGCCAGCAGCTTCCAGACAAACCGGGATACGCAGTATTTT
TRBJ1-3,TRBV2,few,-,CASSGQAGNTIYF,TGTGCCAGCAGTGGACAGGCTGGAAACACCATATATTTT
TRBJ1-1,TRBV10-3,-,-,CAISEFRGLDEAFF,TGTGCCATCAGTGAATTTCGGGGATTAGATGAAGCTTTCTTT
TRBJ1-2,TRBV4-1,-,-,CASSQDRAAGNGYTF,TGCGCCAGCAGCCAAGATCGTGCGGCAGGGAATGGCTACACCTTC
TRBJ2-1,TRBV5-4,-,TRBD2,CASSLSVRGGASNEQFF,TGTGCCAGCAGCTTGAGTGTACGCGGGGGGGCGTCGAATGAGCAGTTCTTC
TRBJ1-1,TRBV18,-,TRBD1,CASSLGTGRRTEAFF,TGTGCCAGCTCACTAGGGACAGGACGACGAACTGAAGCTTTCTTT
TRBJ2-7,TRBV6-1,once,-,CASSEVILALSYEQYF,TGTGCCAGCAGTGAGGTGATCCTAGCCCTCTCCTACGAGCAGTACTTC
TRBJ2-1,TRBV7-3,-,TRBD2,CASSPSGRGNEQFF,TGTGCCAGCAGCCCTAGCGGGAGGGGGAATGAGCAGTTCTTC
TRBJ2-7,TRBV11-2,-,TRBD1,CASIGTGSYEQYF,TGTGCCAGCATTGGGACAGGATCCTACGAGCAGTACTTC
TRBJ2-1,TRBV6-5,once,TRBD2,CASSLPAGGPDEQFF,TGTGCCAGCAGCCTCCCAGCGGGGGGGCCCGATGAGCAGTTCTTC
TRBJ2-5,TRBV18,-,-,CASSPQGEETQYF,TGTGCCAGCTCACCTCAAGGGGAAGAGACCCAGTACTTC
TRBJ1-2,TRBV5-1,-,TRBD1,CASSWAGTGNGYTF,TGCGCCAGCAGCTGGGCCGGGACAGGGAATGGCTACACCTTC
TRBJ2-7,TRBV14,-,-,CASNALGGRNEQYF,TGTGCCAGCAACGCGCTAGGGGGTAGGAACGAGCAGTACTTC
TRBJ2-3,TRBV5-1,-,-,CASSSAGLAFGDTQYF,TGCGCCAGCAGCTCGGCAGGCCTAGCTTTCGGTGATACGCAGTATTTT
TRBJ2-3,TRBV28,-,TRBD2,CASSFLAGGRNTQYF,TGTGCCAGCAGTTTTCTAGCGGGCGGGAGAAATACGCAGTATTTT
TRBJ2-6,TRBV19,-,TRBD1,CASSIWGQGYPGANVLTF,TGTGCCAGTAGTATCTGGGGACAGGGTTATCCTGGGGCCAACGTCCTGACTTTC
TRBJ1-6,TRBV5-5,-,-,CASQTGYNSPLHF,TGTGCCAGTCAAACGGGCTATAATTCACCCCTCCACTTT
TRBJ2-7,TRBV2,-,-,CASSEFAFLDEQYF,TGTGCCAGCAGTGAATTCGCCTTCCTAGACGAGCAGTACTTC
TRBJ1-6,TRBV30,few,TRBD1,CAWGGQGNSPLHF,TGTGCCTGGGGTGGACAGGGGAATTCACCCCTCCACTTT
TRBJ2-1,TRBV29-1,-,TRBD2,CSVGLAGGYNEQFF,TGCAGCGTAGGACTAGCGGGGGGATACAATGAGCAGTTCTTC
TRBJ1-2,TRBV24-1,-,-,CATSDPAADILSSGYTF,TGTGCCACCAGTGACCCAGCCGCCGACATTCTTTCTTCGGGCTACACCTTC
TRBJ2-6,TRBV10-3,once,-,CAISDRTRVSGANVLTF,TGTGCCATCAGTGACAGGACACGCGTCTCTGGGGCCAACGTCCTGACTTTC
TRBJ1-1,TRBV4-1,-,TRBD1,CASSQWGQGTTLNTEAFF,TGCGCCAGCAGCCAATGGGGACAGGGAACGACTTTGAACACTGAAGCTTTCTTT
TRBJ2-1,TRBV30,-,TRBD2,CAWSVGWASGHNEQFF,TGTGCCTGGAGTGTAGGATGGGCTAGCGGTCACAATGAGCAGTTCTTC
TRBJ2-2,TRBV18,-,-,CASSPSAGNTGELFF,TGTGCCAGCTCACCTAGTGCAGGGAACACCGGGGAGCTGTTTTTT
TRBJ2-1,TRBV27,-,TRBD2,CASSLVLAGGPNEQFF,TGTGCCAGCAGTTTAGTCCTAGCGGGAGGGCCCAATGAGCAGTTCTTC
TRBJ1-1,TRBV28,-,TRBD1,CASSGRDSPGTEAFF,TGTGCCAGCAGCGGTAGGGACAGTCCTGGCACTGAAGCTTTCTTT
TRBJ1-1,TRBV10-1,-,-,CAEQGRSSGGTEAFF,TGCGCCGAACAGGGCCGAAGTTCGGGAGGCACTGAAGCTTTCTTT
TRBJ2-2,TRBV9,-,TRBD2,CASSPTQTIERTSGSPGELFF,TGTGCCAGCAGCCCAACCCAGACTATAGAAAGAACTAGCGGGAGTCCCGGGGAGCTGTTTTTT
TRBJ1-2,TRBV30,once,-,CAWSGQDSNYGYTF,TGTGCCTGGAGTGGACAAGACAGTAACTATGGCTACACCTTC
TRBJ1-1,TRBV9,-,-,CASSPGGENTEAFF,TGTGCCAGCAGCCCCGGGGGGGAGAACACTGAAGCTTTCTTT
TRBJ2-7,TRBV27,-,-,CASSRPGPYEQYF,TGTGCCAGCAGTCGGCCAGGGCCCTACGAGCAGTACTTC
TRBJ2-5,TRBV12-3/TRBV12-4,-,-,CASSFVQETQYF,TGTGCCAGCAGTTTCGTACAAGAGACCCAGTACTTC
TRBJ1-6,TRBV21-1,-,-,CASSTCRREDSYNSPLHF,TGTGCCAGCAGCACTTGCCGCAGGGAGGACTCCTATAATTCACCCCTCCACTTT
TRBJ2-7,TRBV28,-,-,CASRTQGYEQYF,TGTGCCAGCAGGACCCAGGGCTACGAGCAGTACTTC
TRBJ2-3,TRBV11-1,-,-,CASSFQRLGADTQYF,TGTGCCAGCAGCTTTCAACGACTCGGGGCAGATACGCAGTATTTT
TRBJ1-1,TRBV5-8,-,-,CASSSNRQKNTEAFF,TGTGCCAGCAGCTCCAACCGACAGAAGAACACTGAAGCTTTCTTT
TRBJ2-7,TRBV3-1/TRBV3-2,-,TRBD2,CASSQGTSGAYEQYF,TGTGCCAGCAGCCAGGGGACTAGCGGGGCCTACGAGCAGTACTTC